These 16 T cell receptor beta chains came from one sample sequenced in a study of CD8 T cells in Susac syndrome. RNA amounts of roughly 0.5 to 1 ug underwent reverse transcription with random hexamers. TCRdb re-derived calls from the immunoSEQ multiplex PCR reads in MiXCR, one entry per CDR3 protein. The sample includes 100,000 to 150,000 distinct CDR3 sequences, 80% to 85% of them seen just once. The sample comprised CD8+ T cells from PBMCs. Every receptor here comes from a human donor with multiple sclerosis.

The V call is TRBV4-2, the J call TRBJ2-2; 7 nucleotides agree with TRBD2. Germline V gene lookup returns CDR1 LGHNA and CDR2 YNFKEQ. The V and J ends lost 6 bases and 5 bases, in that order; junction bases with no gene match: 0. The CDR3 loop spans 12 amino acids. The DNA for the CDR3 is TGTGCCAGCAGAGCGGGGACCGGGGAGCTGTTTTTT. Translating gives CASRAGTGELFF.

The chain carries TRBV21-1 and TRBJ2-7. TRBV21-1 is a recognized pseudogene. The CDR3 consists of 10 residues. CDR3 sequence: CASKAYEQYV. The CDR3 region has the DNA TGTGCCAGCAAAGCGTACGAGCAGTACGTC.

The genes are TRBV24-1 and TRBJ1-2, with 10 bases that match TRBD1. CDR3 size: 14 residues. Germline CDR1 and CDR2: KGHDR and SFDVKD. The V and J ends lost 6 bases and 5 bases, in that order; junction bases with no gene match: 5. This chain's CDR3 is CATSLRTGGYGYTF. In DNA, the CDR3 is TGTGCCACCAGTTTGAGGACAGGGGGATATGGCTACACCTTC.

This CDR3 is CASSSYTGSVEQFF. CDR3 in DNA: TGTGCCAGCAGTTCATATACAGGGTCCGTCGAGCAGTTCTTC. This chain connects TRBV27 to TRBJ2-1, with D maybe TRBD1 (6 bases). V lost 4 bases and J lost 10, with 17 bases in between. Germline loops: CDR1 MNHEY, CDR2 SMNVEV (reference sequence). This CDR3 has 14 residues.

V usage is TRBV6-5 and J usage is TRBJ1-1; D not resolved. The germline V gene encodes CDR1 MNHEY and CDR2 SVGAGI. The CDR3 is made up of 14 amino acids. V was pared by 5 bases and J by 0 bases, with 10 bases between. The CDR3 nucleotides read TGTGCCAGCAGTGCGGACGGTTTGAACACTGAAGCTTTCTTT. Translating it yields CASSADGLNTEAFF.

The chain joins TRBV4-1 to TRBJ1-1; 7 positions agree with TRBD1. The CDR3 is made up of 15 amino acids. With V trimmed by 2 bases and J by 0 bases, 3 bases remained unmatched. Germline CDR1 MGHRA, CDR2 YSYEKL. DNA for the CDR3: TGCGCCAGCAGCCAATCGGGACAGTTGAACACTGAAGCTTTCTTT. Translated, it gives CASSQSGQLNTEAFF.

The gene calls are TRBV28 and TRBJ1-5; D not resolved. In germline, CDR1 is MDHEN, CDR2 SYDVKM. This CDR3 region has 13 residues. The V end was cut by 2 bases, the J end by 6 bases, with 8 bases between. Here the CDR3 DNA reads TGTGCCAGCAGTTTAGGCTGGGGTCAGCCCCAGCATTTT. This gives the protein CASSLGWGQPQHF.

The V call is TRBV5-1, the J call TRBJ1-3, with D unclear. The CDR3 has 13 amino acids. With 2 bases removed from V and 6 bases from J, the gap between germline ends came to 9 bases. Germline assignment: CDR1 SGHRS and CDR2 YFSETQ. CDR3 loop: CASSLSPLNTIYF. The CDR3 nucleotides read TGCGCCAGCAGCTTATCCCCCCTAAACACCATATATTTT. The full variable domain, completed using reference TRBV5-1 and TRBJ1-3, is KAGVTQTPRYLIKTRGQQVTLSCSPISGHRSVSWYQQTPGQGLQFLFEYFSETQRNKGNFPGRFSGRQFSNSRSEMNVSTLELGDSALYLCASSLSPLNTIYFGEGSWLTVV.

This clonotype occurred once. This rearrangement joins TRBV19 to TRBJ1-2, with D perhaps TRBD1 (6 bases). Trimming took 5 bases from V and 4 from J, leaving 11 bases between them. Per germline, CDR1 LNHDA and CDR2 SQIVND (reference sequence). CDR3 length: 13 amino acids. The CDR3 here is CASSLTDSYGYTF. The CDR3 DNA is TGTGCCAGTAGTTTAACGGACAGCTATGGCTACACCTTC.

The chain recombines TRBV19 with TRBJ2-1, with 8 nucleotides matching TRBD2. V was clipped by 3 bases and J by 4 bases; unmatched bases: 5. The CDR3 covers 15 residues. Looked up from germline, CDR1 is LNHDA and CDR2 is SQIVND (reference sequence). For the CDR3, the DNA is TGTGCCAGTAGTATTAACAGCGGGAGTTACAATGAGCAGTTCTTC. Protein product: CASSINSGSYNEQFF.

The CDR3: CASSIIYLGEETQYF. Here the CDR3 DNA reads TGTGCCAGTAGTATCATATACTTGGGAGAAGAGACCCAGTACTTC. The chain carries TRBV19 and TRBJ2-5; possibly TRBD2 for D (5 bases). Germline V gene sequence: CDR1 LNHDA, CDR2 SQIVND (reference sequence). This CDR3 spans 15 amino acids. Trimming shortened V by 3 bases and J by 3 bases, and 14 bases separated the two germline ends.

The V gene is TRBV6-6, the J gene TRBJ1-6, with D unclear. CDR1 is MNHNY and CDR2 is SVGAGI in the germline V gene (reference sequence). Trimming took 2 bases from V and 7 from J, leaving 12 bases between them. The CDR3 sequence is 15 residues long. Here the CDR3 DNA reads TGTGCCAGCAGTTACACCTGGGATGGAAATTCACCCCTCCACTTT. Translating it yields CASSYTWDGNSPLHF.

The rearrangement links TRBV5-1 to TRBJ2-7; 7 bases match TRBD2. V trimming: 0 bases; J trimming: 4 bases; junction bases outside the gene matches: 7. The length of the CDR3 is 15 residues. The V gene's germline CDR1 is SGHRS and CDR2 YFSETQ. DNA of the CDR3: TGCGCCAGCAGCTTGGCAATGGGACTACAATACGAGCAGTACTTC. This sequence encodes CASSLAMGLQYEQYF.

This chain uses TRBV3-1 with TRBJ2-1; 11 positions match TRBD2. This CDR3 has 17 amino acids. Trimming removed 3 bases from V and 4 bases from J; junction bases left unmatched: 8. Germline V lookup: CDR1 LGHDT, CDR2 YNNKEL (reference sequence). This CDR3 reads CASSHVAGGFVYNEQFF. CDR3 DNA: TGTGCCAGCAGCCACGTAGCGGGAGGGTTCGTTTACAATGAGCAGTTCTTC.

The chain uses TRBV4-1 and TRBJ1-2; 7 nucleotides line up with TRBD1. Germline trimming cut 2 bases from V and 4 bases from J; bases unmatched to any gene: 7. This CDR3 region has 15 residues. CDR1 and CDR2 (germline): MGHRA, YSYEKL. The chain's CDR3 is CASSQYDRDIYGYTF. The CDR3 DNA reads as TGCGCCAGCAGCCAATATGACAGGGATATCTATGGCTACACCTTC.

This clonotype came up once. The chain uses TRBV7-8 and TRBJ1-2; 9 nucleotides line up with TRBD1. Germline V gives CDR1 SGHVS, CDR2 FQNEAQ. The CDR3 extends over 15 amino acids. The ends lost 5 bases at V and 4 bases at J; junction bases unmatched: 8. This CDR3 is CASSPEGQGAYGYTF. For the CDR3, the DNA is TGTGCCAGCAGCCCAGAGGGACAGGGAGCCTATGGCTACACCTTC.